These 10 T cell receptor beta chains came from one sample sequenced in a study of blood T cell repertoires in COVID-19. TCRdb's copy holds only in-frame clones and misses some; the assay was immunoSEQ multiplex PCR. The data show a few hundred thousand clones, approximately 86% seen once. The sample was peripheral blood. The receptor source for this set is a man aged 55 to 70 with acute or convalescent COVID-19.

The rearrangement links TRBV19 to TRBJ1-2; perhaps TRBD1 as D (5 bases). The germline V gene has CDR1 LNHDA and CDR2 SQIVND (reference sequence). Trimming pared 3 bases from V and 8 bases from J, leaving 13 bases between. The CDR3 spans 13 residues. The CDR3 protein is CASSIPGLLGYTF. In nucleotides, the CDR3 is TGTGCCAGTAGTATCCCAGGGCTTTTAGGCTACACCTTC.

CDR3 loop: CASSLGIAVQETQYF. CDR3 coding DNA: TGTGCCAGCAGCTTGGGGATAGCGGTTCAAGAGACCCAGTACTTC. The J gene is TRBJ2-5, the V gene TRBV5-4; TRBD2 might be the D (6 bases). The CDR3 spans 15 residues. CDR1 is SGHNT and CDR2 is YYREEE in the germline V gene (reference sequence). V lost 0 bases to trimming and J lost 2 bases, with 11 bases between them.

CDR3 region: CASSQDLGYQRGSYNSPLHF. In DNA form, the CDR3 reads TGTGCCAGCAGCCAAGATCTAGGGTACCAGCGGGGCTCCTATAATTCACCCCTCCACTTT. The chain couples TRBV4-2 to TRBJ1-6, with D uncertain. Germline CDR1 LGHNA, CDR2 YNFKEQ. The CDR3 spans 20 residues. Trimming took off 0 bases at V and 0 bases at J, with 18 bases between the two ends.

In nucleotides, the CDR3 is TGTGCCAGCAGCTACTATTCCGGGACAGGGGCCGACTACACCTTC. Protein: CASSYYSGTGADYTF. The chain has TRBV11-2 and TRBJ1-2; TRBD1 agrees at 10 bases. The CDR3 covers 15 residues. Trimming removed 4 bases from V and 10 bases from J; junction bases left unmatched: 12. CDR1 and CDR2 from the germline V gene are SGHAT and FQNNGV.

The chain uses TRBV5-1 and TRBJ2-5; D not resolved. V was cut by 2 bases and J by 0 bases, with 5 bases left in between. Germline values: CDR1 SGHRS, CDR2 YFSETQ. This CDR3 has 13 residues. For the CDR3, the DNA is TGCGCCAGCAGCTTTCGGGACCAAGAGACCCAGTACTTC. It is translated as CASSFRDQETQYF. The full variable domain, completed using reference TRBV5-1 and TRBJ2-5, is KAGVTQTPRYLIKTRGQQVTLSCSPISGHRSVSWYQQTPGQGLQFLFEYFSETQRNKGNFPGRFSGRQFSNSRSEMNVSTLELGDSALYLCASSFRDQETQYFGPGTRLLVL.

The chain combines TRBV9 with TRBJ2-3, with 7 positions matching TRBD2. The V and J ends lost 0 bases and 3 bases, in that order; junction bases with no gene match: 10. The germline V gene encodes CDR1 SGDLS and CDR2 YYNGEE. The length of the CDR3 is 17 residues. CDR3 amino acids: CASSVDLPGGVTDTQYF. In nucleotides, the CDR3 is TGTGCCAGCAGCGTAGATCTTCCTGGGGGGGTGACAGATACGCAGTATTTT.

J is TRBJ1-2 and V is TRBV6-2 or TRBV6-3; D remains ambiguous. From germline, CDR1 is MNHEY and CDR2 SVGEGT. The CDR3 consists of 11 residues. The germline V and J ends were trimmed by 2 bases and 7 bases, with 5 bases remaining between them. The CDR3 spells CASSYMSGYTF. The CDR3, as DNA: TGTGCCAGCAGTTACATGAGTGGCTACACCTTC.

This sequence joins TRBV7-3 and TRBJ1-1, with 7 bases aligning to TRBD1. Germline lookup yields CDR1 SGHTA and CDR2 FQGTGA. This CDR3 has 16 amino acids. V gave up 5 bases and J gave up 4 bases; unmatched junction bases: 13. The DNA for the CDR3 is TGTGCCAGCAGCCCGCAACCCACAGGGGCCCTCACTGAAGCTTTCTTT. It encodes CASSPQPTGALTEAFF.

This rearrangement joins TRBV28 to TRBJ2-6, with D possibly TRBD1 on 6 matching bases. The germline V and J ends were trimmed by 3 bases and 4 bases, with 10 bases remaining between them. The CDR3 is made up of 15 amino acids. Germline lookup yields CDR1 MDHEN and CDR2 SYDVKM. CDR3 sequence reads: CASSLHRDGANVLTF. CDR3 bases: TGTGCCAGCAGTTTGCACAGGGACGGGGCCAACGTCCTGACTTTC. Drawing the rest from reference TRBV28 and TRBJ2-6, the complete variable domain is DVKVTQSSRYLVKRTGEKVFLECVQDMDHENMFWYRQDPGLGLRLIYFSYDVKMKEKGDIPEGYSVSREKKERFSLILESASTNQTSMYLCASSLHRDGANVLTFGAGSRLTVL.

CDR3 bases: TGTGCCAGCAGTCTAGCGGGGGGCCTCTACAATGAGCAGTTCTTC. Protein sequence: CASSLAGGLYNEQFF. The chain is built from TRBV11-3 and TRBJ2-1, with 11 positions matching TRBD2. The CDR3 contains 15 residues. Germline loops: CDR1 SGHNT, CDR2 YENEEA. The V and J ends lost 6 bases and 3 bases, in that order; junction bases with no gene match: 4. Based on the CDR3 plus reference TRBV11-3 and TRBJ2-1, the full variable domain is EAGVVQSPRYKIIEKKQPVAFWCNPISGHNTLYWYLQNLGQGPELLIRYENEEAVDDSQLPKDRFSAERLKGVDSTLKIQPAELGDSAVYLCASSLAGGLYNEQFFGPGTRLTVL.